The next 32 T cell receptor beta chains were all read from a single sample in a study of blood T cell repertoires in COVID-19. TCRdb's table, derived via immunoSEQ multiplex PCR, lists solely in-frame clones and lacks some. The table has 400,000 or so clones, around 87% seen once; the top ten hold around 1.9%. Sequenced material: PBMCs or T cells enriched from blood (not recorded which). The source of these receptors is a man aged 40-49 years in a cohort exposed to, infected with or recovered from COVID-19 (not recorded which).

V and J are TRBV10-3 and TRBJ2-3, with D tentatively TRBD1 (5 bases). Germline V gene data show CDR1 as ENHRY and CDR2 as SYGVKD. V lost 8 bases and J lost 4, with 13 bases in between. The CDR3 runs to 13 residues. CDR3: CAIGSGFPDTQYF. In nucleotides, the CDR3 is TGTGCCATCGGCTCAGGGTTTCCAGATACGCAGTATTTT.

V usage is TRBV5-1 and J usage is TRBJ1-1, with TRBD1 matching over 9 bases. Germline CDR1 is SGHRS and CDR2 is YFSETQ. V shed 4 bases and J 6 bases; nucleotides not matched to a gene: 10. There are 15 residues in the CDR3. The CDR3 sequence is CASSTPTGGEAEAFF. In DNA, the CDR3 is TGCGCCAGCAGCACTCCGACAGGGGGTGAGGCTGAAGCTTTCTTT.

This clone was seen at least ten times. This sequence joins TRBV4-2 and TRBJ2-7, with TRBD2 as a possible D gene (6 bases). Germline V gene sequence: CDR1 LGHNA, CDR2 YNFKEQ. This CDR3 contains 14 residues. V shed 0 bases and J shed 3 bases, with 9 bases lying between them. The CDR3: CASSQDREFYEQYF. In nucleotides, the CDR3 is TGTGCCAGCAGCCAAGATCGGGAGTTCTACGAGCAGTACTTC.

J is TRBJ1-1 and V is TRBV19; D is uncertain. The CDR3 spans 14 residues. Trimming removed 5 bases at V and 0 bases at J, with 10 bases between. The V gene's germline CDR1 is LNHDA and CDR2 SQIVND (reference sequence). The CDR3 DNA is TGTGCCAGTAGTCTCCTCGGGGTGAACACTGAAGCTTTCTTT. Amino acids: CASSLLGVNTEAFF.

The gene calls are TRBV5-1 and TRBJ2-2; possibly TRBD1 for D (6 bases). Trimming removed 0 bases at V and 5 bases at J, with 11 bases between. CDR3 length equals 15 residues. Germline CDR1 reads SGHRS; CDR2 reads YFSETQ. The CDR3 DNA reads TGCGCCAGCAGCTTGGGGACCCAGGGGACCGGGGAGCTGTTTTTT. It encodes CASSLGTQGTGELFF.

Only one count was recorded for this clone. The chain combines TRBV18 with TRBJ2-2; 7 bases align to TRBD2. Germline V gene sequence: CDR1 KGHSH, CDR2 LQKENI. This CDR3 region has 17 residues. The V and J ends lost 0 bases and 1 base, in that order; junction bases with no gene match: 5. The CDR3 nucleotides are TGTGCCAGCTCACCACCTGGAGCGGGACTGAACACCGGGGAGCTGTTTTTT. As protein: CASSPPGAGLNTGELFF.

V usage is TRBV29-1 and J usage is TRBJ2-1; 8 bases match TRBD1. V dropped 4 bases and J dropped 6; count of bases not matched to a gene: 5. The CDR3 sequence is 13 residues long. Germline values: CDR1 SQVTM, CDR2 ANQGSEA. The DNA for the CDR3 is TGCAGCGTTGCCAGGGGGCGTAGCAATGAGCAGTTCTTC. Amino acid sequence: CSVARGRSNEQFF.

This chain links TRBV19 with TRBJ1-5; D gene ambiguous. Germline-derived CDR1 and CDR2 are LNHDA and SQIVND (reference sequence). This CDR3 is built from 13 residues. Trimming pared 7 bases from V and 3 bases from J, leaving 10 bases between. DNA for the CDR3: TGTGCCAGTAAGAACAGCAACAATCAGCCCCAGCATTTT. As protein: CASKNSNNQPQHF.

The chain joins TRBV11-2 to TRBJ2-1; perhaps TRBD2 as D (5 bases). The CDR3 has 17 residues. Germline loops: CDR1 SGHAT, CDR2 FQNNGV. V lost 5 bases, J lost 0 bases, and 17 bases lay in between. For the CDR3, the DNA is TGTGCCAGCAGCCCCACCCAGCGGAAAAGCTCCTACAATGAGCAGTTCTTC. This translates into CASSPTQRKSSYNEQFF.

The chain employs TRBV5-5 and TRBJ2-1, with D tentatively TRBD2 (6 bases). CDR1 is SGHKS, CDR2 YYEKEE, per germline (reference sequence). Trimming removed 0 bases at V and 0 bases at J, with 10 bases between. The CDR3 runs 16 residues. CDR3 DNA: TGTGCCAGCAGCTTGGACCCGGGAGTCTCCTACAATGAGCAGTTCTTC. Translated: CASSLDPGVSYNEQFF.

A single count supports this clone. The V gene is TRBV10-3, the J gene TRBJ2-6; TRBD1 matches 9 bases. The CDR3 spans 18 residues. Germline V gives CDR1 ENHRY, CDR2 SYGVKD. J gave up 3 bases and V 4 bases, and 10 bases lay outside the gene matches. The CDR3 coding sequence is TGTGCCATCAGTGCGGGCCGGACAGGGGTCATTGGGGCCAACGTCCTGACTTTC. It translates to CAISAGRTGVIGANVLTF.

The chain couples TRBV18 to TRBJ2-2; TRBD2 matches at 8 bases. V lost 6 bases, J lost 1 base, and 7 bases stayed unmatched. The germline gives CDR1 KGHSH, CDR2 LQKENI. The CDR3 sequence is 16 residues long. As DNA, the CDR3 is TGTGCCAGCTCGCCGATGACTAGCGTGAACACCGGGGAGCTGTTTTTT. This encodes CASSPMTSVNTGELFF. The full variable domain, completed using reference TRBV18 and TRBJ2-2, is NAGVMQNPRHLVRRRGQEARLRCSPMKGHSHVYWYRQLPEEGLKFMVYLQKENIIDESGMPKERFSAEFPKEGPSILRIQQVVRGDSAAYFCASSPMTSVNTGELFFGEGSRLTVL.

The genes are TRBV5-1 and TRBJ2-7, with 7 positions matching TRBD1. The V gene's germline CDR1 is SGHRS and CDR2 YFSETQ. There are 14 residues in the CDR3. With 3 bases clipped from V and 4 bases from J, the junction kept 7 bases outside the gene matches. CDR3 sequence reads: CASSSGDSRYEQYF. CDR3 sequence (DNA): TGCGCCAGCAGCTCTGGGGACAGTAGGTACGAGCAGTACTTC.

The chain is built from TRBV7-9 and TRBJ2-1; D might be TRBD2 (6 bases). CDR1 and CDR2 (germline): SEHNR, FQNEAQ (reference sequence). The germline V and J ends were trimmed by 5 bases and 4 bases, with 15 bases remaining between them. The CDR3 is made up of 15 amino acids. This CDR3 reads CASSPRRGIYNEQFF. The CDR3 nucleotides read TGTGCCAGCAGCCCCCGACGGGGGATTTACAATGAGCAGTTCTTC.

V gene TRBV25-1 combines with J gene TRBJ2-1; 7 nucleotides match TRBD2. Germline V gene data show CDR1 as MGHDK and CDR2 as SYGVNS. This CDR3 has 15 residues. J gave up 7 bases and V 2 bases, and 8 bases lay outside the gene matches. The CDR3 loop reads CASSEVGSSGNEQFF. The DNA for the CDR3 is TGTGCCAGCAGTGAAGTTGGCTCTAGCGGTAATGAGCAGTTCTTC.

This clone was recorded only once. The chain carries TRBV5-1 and TRBJ2-1; 14 bases are shared with TRBD2. CDR3 length equals 16 residues. After removal of 4 bases from V and 7 bases from J, the junction contained 7 bases not matched to a gene. Germline loops: CDR1 SGHRS, CDR2 YFSETQ. DNA for the CDR3: TGCGCCAGCAGCCAACAGACTAGCGGGAGGGGGAATGAGCAGTTCTTC. This encodes CASSQQTSGRGNEQFF.

The chain uses TRBV9 and TRBJ1-3; D is ambiguous. The CDR3 has 16 amino acids. CDR1 is SGDLS, CDR2 YYNGEE, per germline. The germline V and J ends were trimmed by 3 bases and 0 bases, with 13 bases remaining between them. The CDR3 loop is CASSANLQISGNTIYF. The CDR3 bases are TGTGCCAGCAGCGCAAACCTACAGATCTCTGGAAACACCATATATTTT.

V gene TRBV18 combines with J gene TRBJ2-3; a possible D gene is TRBD1 (5 bases). CDR3 length: 15 residues. V dropped 4 bases and J dropped 0 bases, with 11 bases sitting between them. The germline CDR1 and CDR2 sequences are KGHSH and LQKENI. In nucleotides, the CDR3 is TGTGCCAGCTCACTAGTCGACAGCAGCACAGATACGCAGTATTTT. Its protein product is CASSLVDSSTDTQYF.

V is TRBV5-4 and J is TRBJ2-2; the match to TRBD2 covers 8 bases. Germline CDR1 is SGHNT and CDR2 is YYREEE (reference sequence). The CDR3 runs to 14 residues. V dropped 3 bases and J dropped 6; count of bases not matched to a gene: 4. Here the CDR3 reads CASSSGGDAGELFF. The CDR3 DNA sequence: TGTGCCAGCAGCTCCGGGGGGGACGCCGGGGAGCTGTTTTTT. The variable domain in full, completed from reference TRBV5-4 and TRBJ2-2, reads ETGVTQSPTHLIKTRGQQVTLRCSSQSGHNTVSWYQQALGQGPQFIFQYYREEENGRGNFPPRFSGLQFPNYSSELNVNALELDDSALYLCASSSGGDAGELFFGEGSRLTVL.

The genes are TRBV18 and TRBJ2-2; D may be TRBD2 (6 bases). Per the germline V gene, CDR1 is KGHSH and CDR2 is LQKENI. Trimming cost V 2 bases and J 5 bases, with 15 bases left between them. The CDR3 contains 16 residues. CDR3 protein: CASSPFKAGSTGELFF. CDR3 coding DNA: TGTGCCAGCTCACCATTTAAGGCGGGAAGTACCGGGGAGCTGTTTTTT.

The CDR3 loop is CASSKLAGGRDEQFF. DNA for the CDR3: TGTGCCAGCAGCAAACTAGCGGGAGGGAGGGATGAGCAGTTCTTC. This sequence joins TRBV7-2 and TRBJ2-1; 13 positions match TRBD2. The V gene's germline CDR1 is SGHTA and CDR2 FQGNSA. J was trimmed by 8 bases and V by 5 bases; bases with no gene match: 6. CDR3 length: 15 amino acids. The whole variable domain, remainder taken from reference TRBV7-2 and TRBJ2-1, is GAGVSQSPSNKVTEKGKDVELRCDPISGHTALYWYRQSLGQGLEFLIYFQGNSAPDKSGLPSDRFSAERTGGSVSTLTIQRTQQEDSAVYLCASSKLAGGRDEQFFGPGTRLTVL.

The chain has TRBV5-1 and TRBJ2-5; D might be TRBD1 (6 bases). V was pared by 3 bases and J by 1 base, with 13 bases between. Germline CDR1 is SGHRS and CDR2 is YFSETQ. The CDR3 consists of 15 residues. CDR3 region: CASSSRGQSQETQYF. In DNA, the CDR3 is TGCGCCAGCAGCTCGCGAGGACAGAGCCAAGAGACCCAGTACTTC.

The rearrangement uses TRBV27 and TRBJ1-5, with D maybe TRBD1 (6 bases). The CDR3 is made up of 14 amino acids. Trimming took 6 bases from V and 3 from J, leaving 12 bases between them. Germline loops: CDR1 MNHEY, CDR2 SMNVEV (reference sequence). The CDR3 region is CASRRRDTNQPQHF. The CDR3 DNA sequence: TGTGCCAGCAGGCGCCGGGACACCAATCAGCCCCAGCATTTT.

J is TRBJ2-1 and V is TRBV10-1, with a tentative D call TRBD1 (7 bases). CDR1 is WNHNN and CDR2 is SYGVQD in the germline V gene (reference sequence). The CDR3 consists of 13 residues. V lost 6 bases to trimming and J lost 4 bases, with 10 bases between them. CDR3 DNA sequence: TGCGCCAGCAGGCGGGGACAGTACAATGAGCAGTTCTTC. It translates to CASRRGQYNEQFF.

The chain uses TRBV5-4 and TRBJ2-5, with 9 bases aligning to TRBD1. Trimming took 4 bases from V and 6 from J; bases not matched to a gene: 7. CDR1 is SGHNT and CDR2 is YYREEE in the germline V gene (reference sequence). CDR3 length: 14 residues. In DNA form, the CDR3 reads TGTGCCAGCAGCGCCGAACAGGGGGCGAAGACCCAGTACTTC. Encoded protein: CASSAEQGAKTQYF.

This chain connects TRBV7-8 to TRBJ2-2, with D maybe TRBD1 (5 bases). Germline CDR1 SGHVS, CDR2 FQNEAQ. The CDR3 contains 13 residues. Trimming removed 3 bases at V and 5 bases at J, with 7 bases between. This CDR3 reads CASSFQGTGELFF. The DNA of the CDR3 is TGTGCCAGCAGCTTTCAGGGAACCGGGGAGCTGTTTTTT.

CDR3 in DNA: TGTGCCAGTAGGATCACGGGACAGGCGACAACCTCCTATGGCTACACCTTC. Translated: CASRITGQATTSYGYTF. The chain employs TRBV19 and TRBJ1-2, with 8 bases matching TRBD1. Looked up from germline, CDR1 is LNHDA and CDR2 is SQIVND (reference sequence). The CDR3 runs to 17 residues. Trimming at V came to 6 bases and at J to 4 bases, leaving 16 bases not matched to a gene.

The genes are TRBV24-1 and TRBJ2-5, with 9 nucleotides matching TRBD1. The CDR3 totals 15 residues. V shed 4 bases, J shed 5 bases, and the junction held 7 bases outside the gene matches. The germline V gene encodes CDR1 KGHDR and CDR2 SFDVKD. CDR3 DNA sequence: TGTGCCACCAGTGACGCCCGGGACAGGGAGGAGACCCAGTACTTC. Protein product: CATSDARDREETQYF.

This rearrangement joins TRBV5-1 to TRBJ2-1, with 16 bases lining up with TRBD2. CDR1 is SGHRS and CDR2 is YFSETQ in the germline V gene. Unmatched junction bases numbered 6, after V lost 4 bases and J lost 8 bases. CDR3 length equals 16 residues. The CDR3, as DNA: TGCGCCAGCAGCGGGGGACTAGCGGGAGGGCCAGATGAGCAGTTCTTC. Its translation: CASSGGLAGGPDEQFF.

The V gene is TRBV28, the J gene TRBJ1-2; 7 bases fit TRBD1. The V and J ends lost 8 bases and 1 base, in that order; junction bases with no gene match: 1. Germline lookup yields CDR1 MDHEN and CDR2 SYDVKM. CDR3 length equals 12 residues. The CDR3 sequence is CASHRGNYGYTF. DNA for the CDR3: TGTGCCAGCCACAGGGGTAACTATGGCTACACCTTC.

CDR3 nucleotide sequence: TGCGCCAGCAGCCAAGATGGGCGGGGAGGAAGGAACACCGGGGAGCTGTTTTTT. Protein sequence: CASSQDGRGGRNTGELFF. This chain joins TRBV4-1 and TRBJ2-2, with D perhaps matching TRBD2 (6 bases). V lost 0 bases and J lost 1, with 15 bases in between. The germline gives CDR1 MGHRA, CDR2 YSYEKL. This CDR3 is 18 amino acids long.

This clone has only one observation. This sequence joins TRBV7-6 and TRBJ2-7; D perhaps matches TRBD1 (5 bases). Trimming shortened V by 2 bases and J by 5 bases, and 7 bases separated the two germline ends. Germline CDR1 reads SGHVS; CDR2 reads FNYEAQ. This CDR3 contains 12 residues. The DNA for the CDR3 is TGTGCCAGCAGCTTACAGGGCAACGAGCAGTACTTC. Its translation: CASSLQGNEQYF.